The 7 T cell receptor beta chains in this list originate from one sample, sequenced in a study of blood T cell repertoires in COVID-19. TCRdb keeps only in-frame clones here, not all; method: immunoSEQ multiplex PCR. The sample has 90,000 to 100,000 clones; 80% to 85% are singletons. Sequencing was carried out using peripheral blood. The receptors were gathered from a man in his sixties with acute or convalescent COVID-19.

The chain carries TRBV6-5 and TRBJ1-5; 7 bases align to TRBD1. In germline, CDR1 is MNHEY, CDR2 SVGAGI. CDR3 size: 15 residues. After removal of 8 bases from V and 4 bases from J, the junction contained 11 bases not matched to a gene. The CDR3 sequence: CASGGTGAGNQPQHF. The CDR3 region has the DNA TGTGCCAGCGGGGGAACAGGGGCGGGTAATCAGCCCCAGCATTTT.

The chain couples TRBV19 to TRBJ2-1; a weak D match, TRBD2 (5 bases). Germline loops: CDR1 LNHDA, CDR2 SQIVND (reference sequence). The CDR3 has 15 residues. Deletions cut 1 base from V and 9 bases from J, with 16 bases between. DNA for the CDR3: TGTGCCAGTAGTATAGGAGGGAGAGGGTCGAGTGAGCAGTTCTTC. Amino acids: CASSIGGRGSSEQFF. The full variable domain, its missing parts supplied by reference TRBV19 and TRBJ2-1, is DGGITQSPKYLFRKEGQNVTLSCEQNLNHDAMYWYRQDPGQGLRLIYYSQIVNDFQKGDIAEGYSVSREKKESFPLTVTSAQKNPTAFYLCASSIGGRGSSEQFFGPGTRLTVL.

The chain carries TRBV6-5 and TRBJ2-5; 9 bases are shared with TRBD1. The CDR3 extends over 14 amino acids. Germline CDR1 and CDR2: MNHEY and SVGAGI. Trimming removed 6 bases from V and 2 bases from J; junction bases left unmatched: 4. For the CDR3, the DNA is TGTGCCAGCAGGGATGGGACAGGGCAAGAGACCCAGTACTTC. As protein: CASRDGTGQETQYF.

The chain's CDR3 is CASSWTGYGYTF. In DNA, the CDR3 is TGTGCCAGCAGTTGGACAGGGTATGGCTACACCTTC. The chain uses TRBV28 and TRBJ1-2, with TRBD1 matching over 8 bases. The CDR3 totals 12 residues. Germline loops: CDR1 MDHEN, CDR2 SYDVKM. V shed 4 bases and J 5 bases; nucleotides not matched to a gene: 0.

The chain is built from TRBV7-9 and TRBJ2-7; D is unresolved. Germline CDR1 is SEHNR and CDR2 is FQNEAQ (reference sequence). The ends were cut back, 3 bases at V and 6 bases at J, with 9 bases in the middle. The CDR3 contains 12 residues. The CDR3 coding sequence is TGTGCCAGCAGCTTGTCCCTCCTCGAGCAGTACTTC. It translates to CASSLSLLEQYF. Full variable domain (missing parts from reference TRBV7-9 and TRBJ2-7): DTGVSQNPRHKITKRGQNVTFRCDPISEHNRLYWYRQTLGQGPEFLTYFQNEAQLEKSRLLSDRFSAERPKGSFSTLEIQRTEQGDSAMYLCASSLSLLEQYFGPGTRLTVT.

This chain connects TRBV28 to TRBJ2-3, with 9 nucleotides matching TRBD1. CDR1 is MDHEN, CDR2 SYDVKM, per germline. After removal of 7 bases from V and 2 bases from J, the junction contained 16 bases not matched to a gene. CDR3 size: 18 residues. This CDR3 is CASIWAPSRDRVTDTQYF. Here the CDR3 DNA reads TGTGCCAGCATCTGGGCTCCATCGCGGGACAGGGTCACAGATACGCAGTATTTT.

The chain joins TRBV6-5 to TRBJ1-2; 7 nucleotides agree with TRBD1. This CDR3 contains 14 residues. V dropped 7 bases and J dropped 2; count of bases not matched to a gene: 7. From germline, CDR1 is MNHEY and CDR2 SVGAGI. CDR3: CASTRDSRNYGYTF. The DNA of the CDR3 is TGTGCCAGCACTAGGGACAGTCGAAACTATGGCTACACCTTC.